This TCR beta chain was sequenced for a study of T-cell memory formation after mild COVID-19. This clonotype was seen many times. TCRdb fed the 5' RACE reads into MiXCR, producing one record per CDR3 protein. The sample yields 350,000 or so distinct CDR3 sequences, roughly 21% seen once. The source material was PBMCs or a T cell subset sorted from them (not recorded which). This receptor was obtained from an adult woman who had mild COVID-19 (a few samples of this study predate the infection). Cell type and time point are not known.

CDR3 nucleotides: TGTGCCAGCAGTACTAACTATGGCTACACCTTC. Protein sequence: CASSTNYGYTF. The V and J genes are TRBV6-1 and TRBJ1-2; D is uncertain. Germline V lookup: CDR1 MNHNS, CDR2 SASEGT. The CDR3 is 11 amino acids. Between the trimmed V and J ends, which lost 5 bases and 0 bases, there was a span of 1 base.